The present T cell receptor (beta chain) was sequenced within a study of blood T cell repertoires in COVID-19. Study at large: COVID-19 samples from acute and convalescent phases originated in the United States, Italy and Spain. Nucleic acid was either cDNA or gDNA, and it came from T cells, B-cell-depleted T cells, or PBMCs.

In the original analysis: Reference gene primer amplification in the assay estimated nucleated cell counts. Libraries were prepared by immunoSEQ multiplex PCR; TCRdb keeps only in-frame clonotypes and omits some of them. Clone size and the V and J calls come from that table; the DNA yielded D and trimming. The data hold 160,000 or so clones, with around 83% observed a single time. The CDR3 loop spans 16 amino acids. CDR1 SGHRS and CDR2 YFSETQ come from the germline V gene. The ends lost 4 bases at V and 1 base at J; junction bases unmatched: 5. The sequence was collected from a woman between 50 and 59 years old with acute or convalescent COVID-19. The V gene is TRBV5-1, the J gene TRBJ1-4; 9 bases are shared with TRBD1. The material sequenced was peripheral blood. The CDR3 is CASSAGTGQTNEKLFF. In DNA, the CDR3 is TGCGCCAGCAGCGCCGGGACAGGGCAAACTAATGAAAAACTGTTTTTT.